The table lists the clone carrying this T cell receptor (beta chain) with a few counts. This record belongs to a study of T cells after yellow fever vaccination. Turning to the study itself: Some fractions had low cell numbers, and these were prepared with SMART-Seq v4 Ultra Low Input.

TCRdb passed the 5' RACE reads through MiXCR, listing each CDR3 protein once. The repertoire consists of 95,000 to 150,000 distinct CDR3 sequences, with under 9% occurring once and the leading ten covering less than 40%. The V gene's germline CDR1 is MGHRA and CDR2 YSYEKL. This CDR3 is built from 12 residues. Germline trimming cut 6 bases from V and 5 bases from J; bases unmatched to any gene: 3. The V and J genes are TRBV4-1 and TRBJ1-2; TRBD1 agrees at 7 bases. The clonotype was recovered from a man between 18 and 35 years old who received the YFV17D yellow fever vaccine. The source material was CD8+ T cells sorted from PBMCs, sampled on the day of the yellow fever booster vaccination. The CDR3 here is CASREGAYGYTF. The CDR3, as DNA: TGCGCCAGCAGGGAGGGGGCGTATGGCTACACCTTC.